Following are 22 T cell receptor beta chains from one sample sequenced in a study of cytomegalovirus exposure and HLA in healthy donors. It was with 60 Vbeta and 13 Jbeta primers that the PCR ran. Profiled with immunoSEQ multiplex PCR; TCRdb holds only in-frame clones, not every one. The sample consists of fewer than 110,000 clones, about 80% of them appearing once. The sequenced sample consisted of PBMCs. These receptors originate from a middle-aged man in good health and CMV-seronegative.

This chain links TRBV5-1 with TRBJ2-3, with D perhaps TRBD1 (6 bases). CDR1 is SGHRS, CDR2 YFSETQ, per germline. This CDR3 region has 14 residues. V was clipped by 1 base and J by 4 bases, with 10 bases between them. The CDR3 protein is CASSLNHRADTQYF. CDR3 sequence (DNA): TGCGCCAGCAGCTTGAATCACAGGGCAGATACGCAGTATTTT. Together with reference TRBV5-1 and TRBJ2-3, the CDR3 gives the full variable domain: KAGVTQTPRYLIKTRGQQVTLSCSPISGHRSVSWYQQTPGQGLQFLFEYFSETQRNKGNFPGRFSGRQFSNSRSEMNVSTLELGDSALYLCASSLNHRADTQYFGPGTRLTVL.

The chain employs TRBV4-1 and TRBJ1-6; the D gene is possibly TRBD1 (5 bases). CDR1 MGHRA and CDR2 YSYEKL come from the germline V gene. CDR3 length: 16 residues. V lost 1 base, J lost 8 bases, and 15 bases lay in between. The CDR3 loop is CASSQVRVAGDSPLHF. CDR3 in DNA: TGCGCCAGCAGCCAAGTAAGGGTGGCGGGGGATTCACCCCTCCACTTT.

The chain carries TRBV18 and TRBJ1-2; 7 bases are a match to TRBD1. V trimming: 5 bases; J trimming: 3 bases; junction bases outside the gene matches: 12. The CDR3 is 16 residues long. The V gene's germline CDR1 is KGHSH and CDR2 LQKENI. The CDR3: CASSTIGQDYDYGYTF. In nucleotides, the CDR3 is TGTGCCAGCTCAACCATTGGACAGGATTACGACTATGGCTACACCTTC. Together with reference TRBV18 and TRBJ1-2, the CDR3 gives the full variable domain: NAGVMQNPRHLVRRRGQEARLRCSPMKGHSHVYWYRQLPEEGLKFMVYLQKENIIDESGMPKERFSAEFPKEGPSILRIQQVVRGDSAAYFCASSTIGQDYDYGYTFGSGTRLTVV.

V usage is TRBV19 and J usage is TRBJ1-1, with 7 bases aligning to TRBD1. This CDR3 contains 13 residues. Trimming cost V 6 bases and J 8 bases; bases outside gene matches: 9. CDR1 LNHDA and CDR2 SQIVND come from the germline V gene (reference sequence). CDR3 in amino acids: CASRLTGTLEAFF. The CDR3 region has the DNA TGTGCCAGTAGATTGACAGGGACTCTCGAAGCTTTCTTT.

V and J are TRBV5-1 and TRBJ2-5; 11 bases align to TRBD2. CDR3 length equals 16 residues. The germline CDR1 and CDR2 sequences are SGHRS and YFSETQ. V gave up 4 bases and J gave up 2 bases; unmatched junction bases: 7. The CDR3 region is CASSPVSGGVQETQYF. Here the CDR3 DNA reads TGCGCCAGCAGCCCCGTTAGCGGGGGGGTACAAGAGACCCAGTACTTC. Full variable domain (missing parts from reference TRBV5-1 and TRBJ2-5): KAGVTQTPRYLIKTRGQQVTLSCSPISGHRSVSWYQQTPGQGLQFLFEYFSETQRNKGNFPGRFSGRQFSNSRSEMNVSTLELGDSALYLCASSPVSGGVQETQYFGPGTRLLVL.

This rearrangement joins TRBV19 to TRBJ1-2; D remains ambiguous. Germline CDR1 and CDR2: LNHDA and SQIVND (reference sequence). The CDR3 length is 13 residues. V was trimmed by 1 base and J by 6 bases, leaving 9 bases between them. The CDR3 nucleotides read TGTGCCAGTAGTATAGCCCAGGATGATGGCTACACCTTC. Its protein product is CASSIAQDDGYTF.

As for this clone: The junction shows a germline mismatch at one end, possibly a read error. V usage is TRBV7-9 and J usage is TRBJ1-3; maybe TRBD1 (5 bases). The CDR3 spans 15 residues. Germline assignment: CDR1 SEHNR and CDR2 FQNEAQ (reference sequence). The CDR3: CSSTRGKVSGNTIYF. CDR3 sequence (DNA): TGTTCCAGCACCCGGGGGAAGGTATCTGGAAACACCATATATTTT.

The rearrangement links TRBV18 to TRBJ2-5, with TRBD1 matching 12 bases. Germline V gene data show CDR1 as KGHSH and CDR2 as LQKENI. V lost 6 bases, J lost 3 bases, and 8 bases stayed unmatched. CDR3 length equals 16 residues. The DNA for the CDR3 is TGTGCCAGCTCCCGAGGGACAGGGGGCGCGGAAGAGACCCAGTACTTC. As protein: CASSRGTGGAEETQYF. Based on the CDR3 plus reference TRBV18 and TRBJ2-5, the full variable domain is NAGVMQNPRHLVRRRGQEARLRCSPMKGHSHVYWYRQLPEEGLKFMVYLQKENIIDESGMPKERFSAEFPKEGPSILRIQQVVRGDSAAYFCASSRGTGGAEETQYFGPGTRLLVL.

The V and J genes are TRBV29-1 and TRBJ1-1, with D possibly TRBD1 on 5 matching bases. The CDR3 sequence is 13 residues long. In germline, CDR1 is SQVTM, CDR2 ANQGSEA. Trimming pared 7 bases from V and 2 bases from J, leaving 14 bases between. CDR3: CSAVGEVNTEAFF. DNA for the CDR3: TGCAGCGCCGTGGGGGAGGTCAACACTGAAGCTTTCTTT.

The rearrangement links TRBV10-3 to TRBJ1-5, with 8 bases matching TRBD1. The CDR3 totals 13 residues. The J segment lost 2 bases and the V segment lost 10 bases, leaving 4 bases of the junction unmatched. Germline V lookup: CDR1 ENHRY, CDR2 SYGVKD. CDR3 nucleotide sequence: TGTGCCACGAAACAGGGGGGCAATCAGCCCCAGCATTTT. This encodes CATKQGGNQPQHF.

This chain's CDR3 is CASSQVARNTGELFF. CDR3 DNA: TGTGCCAGCAGCCAGGTGGCAAGGAACACCGGGGAGCTGTTTTTT. The gene calls are TRBV5-4 and TRBJ2-2; no clear D. V was shortened by 4 bases and J by 1 base, with 11 bases between the two germline ends. The CDR3 has 15 amino acids. Germline V gene data show CDR1 as SGHNT and CDR2 as YYREEE (reference sequence).

The rearrangement links TRBV28 to TRBJ2-5; TRBD1 aligns across 9 bases. After removal of 5 bases from V and 5 bases from J, the junction contained 9 bases not matched to a gene. Germline CDR1 reads MDHEN; CDR2 reads SYDVKM. CDR3 size: 15 residues. CDR3 sequence (DNA): TGTGCCAGCAGTCCCGGACAGGGGTTTGGGGAGACCCAGTACTTC. Translation gives CASSPGQGFGETQYF.

V gene TRBV19 combines with J gene TRBJ2-2; tentative D call: TRBD2 (6 bases). This CDR3 is built from 15 residues. Germline-derived CDR1 and CDR2 are LNHDA and SQIVND (reference sequence). V lost 3 bases and J 2 bases, leaving 10 bases between the germline ends. CDR3 loop: CASSIRGSNTGELFF. The CDR3, as DNA: TGTGCCAGTAGTATCCGGGGGTCCAACACCGGGGAGCTGTTTTTT. Full variable domain (remainder filled in from reference TRBV19 and TRBJ2-2): DGGITQSPKYLFRKEGQNVTLSCEQNLNHDAMYWYRQDPGQGLRLIYYSQIVNDFQKGDIAEGYSVSREKKESFPLTVTSAQKNPTAFYLCASSIRGSNTGELFFGEGSRLTVL.

This clone has a single count. The gene calls are TRBV11-2 and TRBJ1-1; TRBD1 matches 11 bases. Germline CDR1 SGHAT, CDR2 FQNNGV. This CDR3 is 14 amino acids long. Trimming removed 6 bases from V and 2 bases from J; junction bases left unmatched: 2. The CDR3 nucleotides read TGTGCCAGCAGGGGACAGGGGGGAAACACTGAAGCTTTCTTT. Translated, it gives CASRGQGGNTEAFF. The entire variable domain, with the rest obtained from reference TRBV11-2 and TRBJ1-1, is as follows: EAGVAQSPRYKIIEKRQSVAFWCNPISGHATLYWYQQILGQGPKLLIQFQNNGVVDDSQLPKDRFSAERLKGVDSTLKIQPAKLEDSAVYLCASRGQGGNTEAFFGQGTRLTVV.

As for this clone: The junction departs from germline at one end; a sequencing error may be responsible. This rearrangement joins TRBV10-3 to TRBJ2-3, with 10 bases that match TRBD1. Germline-derived CDR1 and CDR2 are ENHRY and SYGVKD. This CDR3 spans 14 amino acids. In DNA form, the CDR3 reads TGTGCCATCAGTCCGGGACAGGGGACAGGTACGCAGTATTTT. It encodes CAISPGQGTGTQYF.

V usage is TRBV19 and J usage is TRBJ1-5; 9 bases match TRBD1. The junction had 8 bases not matched to a gene; V was cut back by 5 bases and J by 6 bases. Germline CDR1 and CDR2: LNHDA and SQIVND (reference sequence). CDR3 length equals 15 residues. The CDR3 protein is CASSAPGQGVQPQHF. CDR3 DNA: TGTGCCAGTAGTGCACCGGGACAGGGTGTTCAGCCCCAGCATTTT.

The J gene is TRBJ2-5, the V gene TRBV6-1; 15 bases are a match to TRBD2. In germline, CDR1 is MNHNS, CDR2 SASEGT. V gave up 4 bases and J gave up 5 bases; unmatched junction bases: 8. This CDR3 is built from 17 residues. The CDR3 is CASSVGLAGGARETQYF. DNA of the CDR3: TGTGCCAGCAGTGTAGGACTAGCGGGGGGGGCCAGGGAGACCCAGTACTTC.

The J gene is TRBJ2-1, the V gene TRBV14, with 10 bases aligning to TRBD1. The CDR3 runs 16 residues. V lost 4 bases and J lost 12; bases outside the gene matches: 15. Germline V lookup: CDR1 SGHDN, CDR2 FVKESK. The CDR3 bases are TGTGCCAGCAGCCTCCCCGGGACAGGGGCCCCGTTCCGGCAGTTCTTC. Protein sequence: CASSLPGTGAPFRQFF.

V usage is TRBV7-3 and J usage is TRBJ1-1; D is uncertain. Germline CDR1 and CDR2: SGHTA and FQGTGA. The CDR3 is 14 residues long. Trimming pared 1 base from V and 1 base from J, leaving 7 bases between. Written as DNA, the CDR3 is TGTGCCAGCAGCTTAATGCGGGGGAACACTGAAGCTTTCTTT. Amino acid sequence: CASSLMRGNTEAFF. The variable domain in full, completed from reference TRBV7-3 and TRBJ1-1, reads GAGVSQTPSNKVTEKGKYVELRCDPISGHTALYWYRQSLGQGPEFLIYFQGTGAADDSGLPNDRFFAVRPEGSVSTLKIQRTERGDSAVYLCASSLMRGNTEAFFGQGTRLTVV.

The chain joins TRBV4-1 to TRBJ1-5; the match to TRBD1 covers 7 bases. V dropped 3 bases and J dropped 2; count of bases not matched to a gene: 1. CDR3 size: 14 residues. Per germline, CDR1 MGHRA and CDR2 YSYEKL. For the CDR3, the DNA is TGCGCCAGCAGCCATACAGGGGGCAATCAGCCCCAGCATTTT. Residues: CASSHTGGNQPQHF.

V and J are TRBV7-8 and TRBJ2-1, with TRBD2 as a possible D gene (7 bases). Germline V gives CDR1 SGHVS, CDR2 FQNEAQ. Trimming removed 0 bases at V and 8 bases at J, with 17 bases between. The CDR3 consists of 16 residues. The CDR3 coding sequence is TGTGCCAGCAGCTTAGCGTTGGGGGGGGCCGGGTATGAGCAGTTCTTC. This gives the protein CASSLALGGAGYEQFF.

This clone was observed a handful of times. The gene calls are TRBV30 and TRBJ1-3, with 8 bases lining up with TRBD1. Germline V gene sequence: CDR1 GTSNPN, CDR2 SVGIG (reference sequence). The junction had 3 bases not matched to a gene; V was cut back by 0 bases and J by 5 bases. CDR3 length equals 14 residues. The CDR3 protein is CAWSVGQGRNTIYF. CDR3 coding DNA: TGTGCCTGGAGTGTAGGACAGGGTCGAAACACCATATATTTT.